This TCR beta chain was recovered during a study of OX40 agonist ivuxolimab in advanced cancers. At the level of the study: Patients were given ivuxolimab, an antibody that agonizes OX40 (CD134). At roughly 80% male, the cohort had a mean age of approximately 64 years, ranging from about 23 to 80. Overall study findings and caveats: Doses of 0.1 to 3.0 mg/kg were accompanied by clonal expansion of CD4+ and CD8+ blood T cells by week 6.

V gave up 0 bases and J gave up 3 bases, with 11 bases separating them. The CDR3 length is 15 residues. CDR1 is SGDLS and CDR2 is YYNGEE in the germline V gene. Clones were read by immunoSEQ multiplex PCR, and TCRdb kept only the in-frame ones, dropping some. Of about 45,000 clones in the sample, 88% were seen once. Patients with a history of autoimmune disease or on systemic immunosuppression were excluded. A remark on this clone: Its antigen is still unknown.

The sequencing used CD4+ or CD8+ T cells sorted from blood, collected in a trial of the OX40 agonist ivuxolimab. This TCR was sampled from an adult with an advanced solid tumor such as melanoma, head and neck, liver or kidney cancer. The chain joins TRBV9 to TRBJ2-3; TRBD2 is a possible D gene (6 bases). The CDR3 DNA sequence: TGTGCCAGCAGCGTAGGGCTAGCGTTGACAGATACGCAGTATTTT. Translating gives CASSVGLALTDTQYF.